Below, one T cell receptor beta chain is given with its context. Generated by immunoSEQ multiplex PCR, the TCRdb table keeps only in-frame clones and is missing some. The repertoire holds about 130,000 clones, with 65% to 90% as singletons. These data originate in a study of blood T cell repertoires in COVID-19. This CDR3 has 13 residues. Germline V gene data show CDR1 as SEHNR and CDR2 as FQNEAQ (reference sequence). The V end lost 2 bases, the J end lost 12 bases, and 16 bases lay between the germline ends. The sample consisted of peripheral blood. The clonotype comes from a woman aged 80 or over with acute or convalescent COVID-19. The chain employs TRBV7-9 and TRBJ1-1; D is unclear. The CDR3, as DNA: TGTGCCAGCAGCTTACACGGAGGGCGGATAACTTTCTTT. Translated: CASSLHGGRITFF. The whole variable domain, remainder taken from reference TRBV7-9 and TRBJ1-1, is DTGVSQNPRHKITKRGQNVTFRCDPISEHNRLYWYRQTLGQGPEFLTYFQNEAQLEKSRLLSDRFSAERPKGSFSTLEIQRTEQGDSAMYLCASSLHGGRITFFGQGTRLTVV.